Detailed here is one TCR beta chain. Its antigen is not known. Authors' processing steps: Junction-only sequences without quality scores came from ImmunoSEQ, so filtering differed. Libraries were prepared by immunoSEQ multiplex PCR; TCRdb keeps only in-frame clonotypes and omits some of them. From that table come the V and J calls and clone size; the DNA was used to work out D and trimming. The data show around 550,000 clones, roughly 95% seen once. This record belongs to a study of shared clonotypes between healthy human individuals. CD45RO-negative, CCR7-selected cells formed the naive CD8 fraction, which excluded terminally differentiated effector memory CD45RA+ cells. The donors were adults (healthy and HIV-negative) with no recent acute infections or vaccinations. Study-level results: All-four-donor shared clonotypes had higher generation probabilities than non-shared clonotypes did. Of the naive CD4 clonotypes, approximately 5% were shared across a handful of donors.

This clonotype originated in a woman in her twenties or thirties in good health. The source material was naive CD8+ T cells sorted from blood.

This CDR3 reads CASSVLYMAGDNEQFF. DNA for the CDR3: TGTGCCAGCAGCGTCCTTTACATGGCCGGGGACAATGAGCAGTTCTTC. The chain combines TRBV9 with TRBJ2-1, with D perhaps matching TRBD2 (5 bases). V lost 2 bases and J lost 5, with 17 bases in between. The CDR3 has 16 residues. Looked up from germline, CDR1 is SGDLS and CDR2 is YYNGEE.